This TCR beta chain was captured in a study of T-cell memory formation after mild COVID-19. At the level of the study: The TCR clusters were mostly specific to one donor.

Study conclusions and caveats: The study detected some responding clones in pre-infection memory, suggesting cross-reactive memory joined.

The germline CDR1 and CDR2 sequences are DFQATT and SNEGSKA (reference sequence). This CDR3 is built from 11 residues. Trimming removed 5 bases at V and 6 bases at J, with 11 bases between. This clonotype has a handful of counts. Its cognate antigen is unknown. 5'RACE with constant-segment primers yielded barcoded, UMI-tagged TCR alpha and TCR beta cDNA libraries. MiXCR was run by TCRdb on the 5' RACE reads, yielding one entry per CDR3 protein. The sample yields 450,000 to 700,000 distinct CDR3 sequences, under 20% seen once. Input material: PBMCs or a T cell subset sorted from them (not recorded which). This clonotype originated in an adult woman who had mild COVID-19 (a few samples of this study predate the infection). Cell type and time point are not known. This chain connects TRBV20-1 to TRBJ2-7; tentatively, D is TRBD1 (6 bases). DNA of the CDR3: TGCAGTGCTTTGGACAGTACCGAGCAGTACTTC. This codes for CSALDSTEQYF.